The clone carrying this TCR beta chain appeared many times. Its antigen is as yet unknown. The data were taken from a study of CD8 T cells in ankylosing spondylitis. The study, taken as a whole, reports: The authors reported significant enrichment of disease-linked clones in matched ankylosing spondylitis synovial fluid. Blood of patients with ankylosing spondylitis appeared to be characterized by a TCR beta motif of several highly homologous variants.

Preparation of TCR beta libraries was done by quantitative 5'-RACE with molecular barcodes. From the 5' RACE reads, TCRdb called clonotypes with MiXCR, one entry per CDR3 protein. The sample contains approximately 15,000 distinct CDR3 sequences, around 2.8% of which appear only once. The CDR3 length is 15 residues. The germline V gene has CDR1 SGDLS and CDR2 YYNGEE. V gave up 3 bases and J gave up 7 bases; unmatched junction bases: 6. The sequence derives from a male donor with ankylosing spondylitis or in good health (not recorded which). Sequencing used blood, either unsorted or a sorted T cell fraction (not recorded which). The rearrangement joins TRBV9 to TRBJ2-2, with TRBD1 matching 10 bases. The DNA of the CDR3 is TGTGCCAGCAGCGGGAGGACAGGGGGTGACGGGGAGCTGTTTTTT. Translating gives CASSGRTGGDGELFF.